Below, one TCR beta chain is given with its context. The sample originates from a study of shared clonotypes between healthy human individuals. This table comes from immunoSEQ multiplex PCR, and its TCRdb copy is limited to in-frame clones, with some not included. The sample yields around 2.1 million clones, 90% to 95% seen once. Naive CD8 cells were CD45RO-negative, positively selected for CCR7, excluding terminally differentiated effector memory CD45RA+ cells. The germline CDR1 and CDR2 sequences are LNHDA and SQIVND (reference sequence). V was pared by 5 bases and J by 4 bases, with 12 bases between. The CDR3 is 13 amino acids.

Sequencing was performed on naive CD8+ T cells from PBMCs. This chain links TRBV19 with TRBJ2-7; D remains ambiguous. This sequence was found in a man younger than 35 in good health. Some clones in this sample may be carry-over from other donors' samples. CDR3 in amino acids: CASSPYQGYEQYF. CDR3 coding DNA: TGTGCCAGTAGTCCTTACCAAGGGTACGAGCAGTACTTC.